The 14 T cell receptor beta chains in this list originate from one sample, sequenced in a study of CD8+ T cells in alopecia areata. The treatment is: oral pan-JAK inhibitor, 5-10 mg twice daily. Extracted RNA was reverse transcribed into cDNA, the sequencing template. Profiled with immunoSEQ multiplex PCR; TCRdb holds only in-frame clones, not every one. Counted here are approximately 140,000 clones, roughly 82% occurring once; the ten biggest clones make up roughly 25%. The sample in question was CD8+ T cells sorted from blood, obtained at week 4, from a patient treated with tofacitinib. These receptors originate from a human donor with alopecia areata.

This sequence joins TRBV7-9 and TRBJ2-7; a weak D match, TRBD1 (5 bases). Trimming left V 0 bases short and J 0 bases short, with 12 bases between. Per the germline V gene, CDR1 is SEHNR and CDR2 is FQNEAQ (reference sequence). The CDR3 covers 16 residues. The CDR3 here is CASSLAGQGISYEQYF. The CDR3 coding sequence is TGTGCCAGCAGCTTAGCGGGGCAGGGAATCTCCTACGAGCAGTACTTC.

This clone showed up just once. The chain has TRBV19 and TRBJ1-1; a possible D gene is TRBD1 (5 bases). The germline CDR1 and CDR2 sequences are LNHDA and SQIVND (reference sequence). CDR3 length: 16 amino acids. V lost 5 bases, J lost 3 bases, and 19 bases lay in between. CDR3 DNA sequence: TGTGCCAGTAGTCTGGGACTCACGTTTCGTGACACTGAAGCTTTCTTT. Encoded protein: CASSLGLTFRDTEAFF.

Only one count was recorded for this clone. The chain recombines TRBV12-5 with TRBJ2-2, with 7 bases that match TRBD1. The CDR3 consists of 16 residues. In germline, CDR1 is LGHNT, CDR2 FRNRAP. V dropped 1 base and J dropped 1; count of bases not matched to a gene: 3. The CDR3 protein is CASGLARTGNTGELFF. CDR3 DNA: TGTGCTAGTGGTTTGGCCCGGACAGGGAACACCGGGGAGCTGTTTTTT.

The chain links TRBV11-2 to TRBJ2-7; the D is unclear. Germline V gene sequence: CDR1 SGHAT, CDR2 FQNNGV. Between the trimmed V and J ends, which lost 0 bases and 3 bases, there was a span of 3 bases. The CDR3 contains 12 residues. This chain's CDR3 is CASSLEDYEQYF. The CDR3 DNA is TGTGCCAGCAGCTTAGAGGACTACGAGCAGTACTTC.

This rearrangement joins TRBV5-1 to TRBJ2-1; 8 nucleotides line up with TRBD2. CDR1 and CDR2 from the germline V gene are SGHRS and YFSETQ. Losses at the gene ends were 4 bases for V and 10 bases for J; bases not matched to a gene: 19. This CDR3 region has 17 residues. CDR3: CASSPRGMGLGLGEQFF. The DNA for the CDR3 is TGCGCCAGCAGCCCTCGGGGCATGGGACTAGGGCTGGGGGAGCAGTTCTTC.

The chain links TRBV4-1 to TRBJ2-7; the D call may be TRBD1 or TRBD2 (5 bases each). V lost 4 bases and J lost 3, with 10 bases in between. This CDR3 is 13 amino acids long. Germline V gene data show CDR1 as MGHRA and CDR2 as YSYEKL. CDR3 region: CASSLGDGYEQYF. The CDR3 bases are TGCGCCAGCAGCCTCGGGGACGGCTACGAGCAGTACTTC.

This chain links TRBV5-6 with TRBJ2-4, with D unclear. This CDR3 is built from 16 residues. V was shortened by 0 bases and J by 0 bases, with 10 bases between the two germline ends. Germline assignment: CDR1 SGHDT and CDR2 YYEEEE. As DNA, the CDR3 is TGTGCCAGCAGCTTGGGCGGAATGGGAGCCAAAAACATTCAGTACTTC. The encoded protein is CASSLGGMGAKNIQYF.

This chain uses TRBV2 with TRBJ1-5; D is undetermined. The CDR3 is 15 amino acids. Trimming left V 4 bases short and J 5 bases short, with 15 bases between. The germline gives CDR1 SNHLY, CDR2 FYNNEI. The CDR3 here is CASSGVYGSDQPQHF. The CDR3 DNA reads as TGTGCCAGCAGTGGGGTTTATGGGAGTGATCAGCCCCAGCATTTT. The full variable domain, its missing parts supplied by reference TRBV2 and TRBJ1-5, is EPEVTQTPSHQVTQMGQEVILRCVPISNHLYFYWYRQILGQKVEFLVSFYNNEISEKSEIFDDQFSVERPDGSNFTLKIRSTKLEDSAMYFCASSGVYGSDQPQHFGDGTRLSIL.

This chain connects TRBV18 to TRBJ2-3; TRBD2 matches 9 bases. After removal of 4 bases from V and 4 bases from J, the junction contained 6 bases not matched to a gene. CDR3 length: 15 residues. Germline CDR1 KGHSH, CDR2 LQKENI. Here the CDR3 DNA reads TGTGCCAGCTCACAAGCGGGGGGCGGCGCAGATACGCAGTATTTT. It specifies CASSQAGGGADTQYF.

This chain joins TRBV4-2 and TRBJ1-2; no clear D. The CDR3 contains 14 residues. The V end was cut by 0 bases, the J end by 5 bases, with 10 bases between. Germline-derived CDR1 and CDR2 are LGHNA and YNFKEQ. This CDR3 reads CASSQDLGGYGYTF. CDR3 DNA: TGTGCCAGCAGCCAAGACCTAGGAGGGTATGGCTACACCTTC.

V gene TRBV30 combines with J gene TRBJ1-1, with D possibly TRBD1 on 5 matching bases. The V and J ends lost 8 bases and 5 bases respectively, with 18 bases between them. The germline V gene encodes CDR1 GTSNPN and CDR2 SVGIG (reference sequence). This CDR3 is built from 13 residues. The CDR3, as DNA: TGTGCCACGCTGACGGGGGGATGGACTGAAGCTTTCTTT. Protein product: CATLTGGWTEAFF.

The chain has TRBV6-4 and TRBJ2-1; 7 nucleotides agree with TRBD2. Germline V lookup: CDR1 MRHNA, CDR2 SNTAGT. The V gene end was trimmed by 7 bases and the J gene end by 4 bases; junction bases not matched to a gene: 10. The CDR3 consists of 15 residues. CDR3: CASTRVAGEYNEQFF. CDR3 nucleotides: TGTGCCAGCACCCGGGTGGCGGGGGAGTACAATGAGCAGTTCTTC.

The chain has TRBV13 and TRBJ1-2; D possibly corresponds to TRBD1 (5 bases). This CDR3 has 17 amino acids. Germline loops: CDR1 PRHDT, CDR2 FYEKMQ (reference sequence). Trimming shortened V by 8 bases and J by 6 bases, and 28 bases separated the two germline ends. CDR3 region: CASSVAGTADFSDGYTF. CDR3 DNA sequence: TGTGCCAGCTCCGTAGCGGGGACCGCCGATTTCAGTGATGGCTACACCTTC.

The chain employs TRBV5-1 and TRBJ1-1, with 7 positions matching TRBD1. Germline V gene sequence: CDR1 SGHRS, CDR2 YFSETQ. Trimming took 5 bases from V and 4 from J; bases not matched to a gene: 11. This CDR3 is 15 amino acids long. CDR3 loop: CASSLHTQGSTEAFF. CDR3 in DNA: TGCGCCAGCAGTCTACACACACAGGGGAGCACTGAAGCTTTCTTT.